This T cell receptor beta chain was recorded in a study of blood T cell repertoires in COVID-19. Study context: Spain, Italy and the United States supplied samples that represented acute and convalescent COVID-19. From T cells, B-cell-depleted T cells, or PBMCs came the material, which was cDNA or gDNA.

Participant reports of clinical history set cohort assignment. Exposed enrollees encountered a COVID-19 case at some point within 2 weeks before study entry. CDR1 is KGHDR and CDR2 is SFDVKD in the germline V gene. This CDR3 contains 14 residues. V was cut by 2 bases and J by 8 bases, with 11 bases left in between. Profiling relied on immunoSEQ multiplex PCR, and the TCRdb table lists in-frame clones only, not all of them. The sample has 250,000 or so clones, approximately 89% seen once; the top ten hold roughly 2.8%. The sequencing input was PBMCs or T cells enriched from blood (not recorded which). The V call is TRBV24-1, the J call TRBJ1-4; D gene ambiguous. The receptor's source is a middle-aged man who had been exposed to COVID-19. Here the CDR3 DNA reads TGTGCCACCAGTGATTCTCGGGAATTCGAAAAACTGTTTTTT. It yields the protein CATSDSREFEKLFF.